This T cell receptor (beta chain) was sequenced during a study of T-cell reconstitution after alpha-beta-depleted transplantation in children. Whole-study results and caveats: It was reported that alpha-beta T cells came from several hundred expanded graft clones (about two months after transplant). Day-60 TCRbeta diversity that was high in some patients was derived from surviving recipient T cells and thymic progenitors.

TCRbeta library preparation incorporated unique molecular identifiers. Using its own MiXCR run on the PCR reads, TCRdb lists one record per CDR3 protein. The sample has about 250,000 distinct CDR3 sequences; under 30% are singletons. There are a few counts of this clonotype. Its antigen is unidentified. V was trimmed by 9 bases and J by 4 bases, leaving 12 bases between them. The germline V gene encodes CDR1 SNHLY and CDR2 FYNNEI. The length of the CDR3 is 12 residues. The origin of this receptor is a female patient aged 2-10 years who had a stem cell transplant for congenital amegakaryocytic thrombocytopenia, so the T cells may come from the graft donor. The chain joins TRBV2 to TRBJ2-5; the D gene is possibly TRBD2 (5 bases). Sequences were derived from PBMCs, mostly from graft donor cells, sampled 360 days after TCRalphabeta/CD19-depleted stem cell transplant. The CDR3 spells CARASAGETQYF. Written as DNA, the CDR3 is TGTGCCAGGGCAAGTGCGGGAGAGACCCAGTACTTC.